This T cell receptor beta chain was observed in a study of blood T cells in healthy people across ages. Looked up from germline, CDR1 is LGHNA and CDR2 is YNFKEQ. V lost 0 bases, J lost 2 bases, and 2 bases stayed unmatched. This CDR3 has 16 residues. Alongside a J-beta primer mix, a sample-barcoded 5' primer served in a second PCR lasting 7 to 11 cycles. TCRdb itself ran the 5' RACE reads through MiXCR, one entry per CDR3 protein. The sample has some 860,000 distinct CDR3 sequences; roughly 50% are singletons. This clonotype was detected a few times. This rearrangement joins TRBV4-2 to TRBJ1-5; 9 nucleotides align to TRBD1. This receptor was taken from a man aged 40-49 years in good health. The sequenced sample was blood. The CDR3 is CASSQDDRGGNQPQHF. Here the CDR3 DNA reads TGTGCCAGCAGCCAAGATGACAGGGGGGGCAATCAGCCCCAGCATTTT.